A selection of T cell receptor beta chains follows, all from one sample in a study of T-cell memory formation after mild COVID-19. TCRdb analysed the 5' RACE reads with MiXCR anew, one entry per CDR3 protein. The profile covers about 540,000 distinct CDR3 sequences, with roughly 20% appearing a single time and under 15% taken by the ten largest. The specimen was PBMCs or a T cell subset sorted from them (not recorded which). These receptors all stem from an adult woman who had mild COVID-19 (a few samples of this study predate the infection). Cell type and time point are not known. Each CDR3 is given with its conserved first and last residue. D genes are given only for firm matches. Some rows have no size entry. The others give once, few or many, or a class for an expanded clone.

j_call clone_size d_call cdr3_length v_call cdr3_nt cdr3_aa
TRBJ1-2 many TRBD1 14 TRBV12-3/TRBV12-4 TGTGCCAGCAGTCTCCGGACAGGGCTCTATGGCTACACCTTC CASSLRTGLYGYTF
TRBJ2-1 - - 17 TRBV6-5 TGTGCCAGCAGACTTTCCCTTCAGGGTGAGGGCTACAATGAGCAGTTCTTC CASRLSLQGEGYNEQFF
TRBJ2-7 few TRBD2 17 TRBV20-1 TGCAGTGCTAGAGGAGGCGGGAGGAACGCCTGGACCTACGAGCAGTACTTC CSARGGGRNAWTYEQYF
TRBJ2-3 few - 16 TRBV14 TGTGCCAGCAGCCAAGGCCTGCTTCAGACCACAGATACGCAGTATTTT CASSQGLLQTTDTQYF
TRBJ1-4 few - 14 TRBV18 TGTGCCAGCTCACCACGGGCAGGGAATGAAAAACTGTTTTTT CASSPRAGNEKLFF
TRBJ2-3 few TRBD2 16 TRBV5-5 TGTGCCAGCAGCTTGGTTCTAGCGGGAGGCGGGGATACGCAGTATTTT CASSLVLAGGGDTQYF
TRBJ1-1 many - 14 TRBV12-3/TRBV12-4 TGTGCCAGCAGTACAACAGGGTGGGGCACTGAAGCTTTCTTT CASSTTGWGTEAFF
TRBJ2-5 many - 13 TRBV7-6 TGTGCCAGCAGCTTAGCAGGCTGGGAGACCCAGTACTTC CASSLAGWETQYF
TRBJ2-7 few TRBD2 15 TRBV27 TGTGCCAGCAGTTTCAGACTAGCGGCCCTCTACGAGCAGTACTTC CASSFRLAALYEQYF
TRBJ2-1 - TRBD2 13 TRBV20-1 TGCAGTGGTACCGGGACTAGCGACAATGAGCAGTTCTTC CSGTGTSDNEQFF
TRBJ2-1 - - 15 TRBV12-3/TRBV12-4 TGTGCCAGCAGCCTTCGTGGGGACACCTACAATGAGCAGTTCTTC CASSLRGDTYNEQFF
TRBJ2-7 few - 11 TRBV30 TGTGCCTGGGGTAGGGCGTACGAGCAGTACTTC CAWGRAYEQYF